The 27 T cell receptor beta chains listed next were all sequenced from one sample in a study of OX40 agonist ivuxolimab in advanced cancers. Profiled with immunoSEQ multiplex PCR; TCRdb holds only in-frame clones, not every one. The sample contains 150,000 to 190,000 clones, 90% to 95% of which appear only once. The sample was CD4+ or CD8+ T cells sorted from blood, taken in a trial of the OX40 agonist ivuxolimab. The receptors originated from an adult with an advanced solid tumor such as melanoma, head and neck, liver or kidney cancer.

The CDR3 nucleotides read TGTGCCAGCAGCGCACAGGGGCCGTCTAATGAAAAACTGTTTTTT. Translated: CASSAQGPSNEKLFF. The genes are TRBV7-9 and TRBJ1-4, with 7 nucleotides matching TRBD1. The trim removed 5 bases at V and 3 bases at J, leaving 6 bases unmatched. The CDR3 has 15 amino acids. Germline-derived CDR1 and CDR2 are SEHNR and FQNEAQ (reference sequence). The full variable domain, in which reference TRBV7-9 and TRBJ1-4 provide the parts outside the CDR3, is DTGVSQNPRHKITKRGQNVTFRCDPISEHNRLYWYRQTLGQGPEFLTYFQNEAQLEKSRLLSDRFSAERPKGSFSTLEIQRTEQGDSAMYLCASSAQGPSNEKLFFGSGTQLSVL.

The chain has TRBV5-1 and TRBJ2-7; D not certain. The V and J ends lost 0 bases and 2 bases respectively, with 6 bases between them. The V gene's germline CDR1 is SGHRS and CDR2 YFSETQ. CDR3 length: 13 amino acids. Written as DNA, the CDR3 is TGCGCCAGCAGCTTGGATACAGCCTACGAGCAGTACTTC. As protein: CASSLDTAYEQYF. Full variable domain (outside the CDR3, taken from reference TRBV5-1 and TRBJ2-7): KAGVTQTPRYLIKTRGQQVTLSCSPISGHRSVSWYQQTPGQGLQFLFEYFSETQRNKGNFPGRFSGRQFSNSRSEMNVSTLELGDSALYLCASSLDTAYEQYFGPGTRLTVT.

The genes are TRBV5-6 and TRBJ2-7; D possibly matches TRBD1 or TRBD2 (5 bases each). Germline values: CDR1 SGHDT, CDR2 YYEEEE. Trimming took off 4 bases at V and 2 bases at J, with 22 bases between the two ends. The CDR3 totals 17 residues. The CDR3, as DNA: TGTGCCAGCAGCCGCCTCTCGGGACCGTCCCTTACCTACGAGCAGTACTTC. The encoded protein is CASSRLSGPSLTYEQYF.

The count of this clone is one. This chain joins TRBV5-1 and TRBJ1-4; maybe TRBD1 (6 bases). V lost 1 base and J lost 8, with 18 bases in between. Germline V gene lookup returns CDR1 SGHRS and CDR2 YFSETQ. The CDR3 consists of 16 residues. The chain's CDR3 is CASSLTRTALSEKLFF. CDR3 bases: TGCGCCAGCAGCTTGACAAGGACAGCGCTATCCGAAAAACTGTTTTTT.

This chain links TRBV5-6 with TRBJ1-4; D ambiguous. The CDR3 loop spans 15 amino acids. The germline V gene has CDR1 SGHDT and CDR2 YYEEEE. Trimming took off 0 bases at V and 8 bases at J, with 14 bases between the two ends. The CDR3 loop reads CASSLARGASEKLFF. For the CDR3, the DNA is TGTGCCAGCAGCTTGGCCCGGGGAGCAAGCGAAAAACTGTTTTTT.

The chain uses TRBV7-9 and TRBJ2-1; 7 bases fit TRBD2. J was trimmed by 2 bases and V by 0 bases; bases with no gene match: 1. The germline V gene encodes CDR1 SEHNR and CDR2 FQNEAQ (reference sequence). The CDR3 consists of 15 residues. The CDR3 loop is CASSLAGGTYNEQFF. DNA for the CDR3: TGTGCCAGCAGCTTAGCCGGGGGGACCTACAATGAGCAGTTCTTC.

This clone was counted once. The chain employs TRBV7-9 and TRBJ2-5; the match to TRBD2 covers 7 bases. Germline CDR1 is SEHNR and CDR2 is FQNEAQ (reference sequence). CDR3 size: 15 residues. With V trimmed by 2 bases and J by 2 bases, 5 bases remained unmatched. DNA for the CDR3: TGTGCCAGCAGCTTACGGGACTATCCACAAGAGACCCAGTACTTC. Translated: CASSLRDYPQETQYF.

The CDR3 protein is CASSLRDRAYEQYF. The CDR3 DNA sequence: TGTGCCAGCAGCCTCCGGGACAGGGCCTACGAGCAGTACTTC. This rearrangement joins TRBV5-6 to TRBJ2-7; 9 nucleotides align to TRBD1. The V and J ends lost 4 bases and 2 bases, in that order; junction bases with no gene match: 4. The V gene's germline CDR1 is SGHDT and CDR2 YYEEEE. The CDR3 spans 14 residues.

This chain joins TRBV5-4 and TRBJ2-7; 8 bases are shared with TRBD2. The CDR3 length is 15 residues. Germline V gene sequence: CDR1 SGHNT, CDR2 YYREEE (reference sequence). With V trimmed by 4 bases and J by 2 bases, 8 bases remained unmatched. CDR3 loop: CASSRSGSGAYEQYF. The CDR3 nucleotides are TGTGCCAGCAGCCGGAGCGGGAGTGGGGCCTACGAGCAGTACTTC.

The CDR3 sequence is CASSGQGHYEQYF. CDR3 DNA sequence: TGTGCCAGTAGTGGACAGGGCCATTACGAGCAGTACTTC. The chain recombines TRBV19 with TRBJ2-7, with TRBD1 matching over 8 bases. The CDR3 runs to 13 residues. V gave up 5 bases and J gave up 4 bases; unmatched junction bases: 4. Germline V gene sequence: CDR1 LNHDA, CDR2 SQIVND (reference sequence).

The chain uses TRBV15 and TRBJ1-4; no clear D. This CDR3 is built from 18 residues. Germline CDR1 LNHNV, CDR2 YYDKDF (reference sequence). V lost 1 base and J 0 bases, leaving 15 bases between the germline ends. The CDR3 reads CATSRGAWPVATNEKLFF. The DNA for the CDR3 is TGTGCCACCAGCAGAGGGGCGTGGCCTGTTGCAACTAATGAAAAACTGTTTTTT.

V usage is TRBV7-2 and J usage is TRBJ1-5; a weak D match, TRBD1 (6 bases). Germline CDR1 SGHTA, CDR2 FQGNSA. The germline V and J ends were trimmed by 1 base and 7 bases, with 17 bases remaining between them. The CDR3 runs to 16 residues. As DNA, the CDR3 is TGTGCCAGCAGCTTAGTAGGGACACTACCGGACCAGCCCCAGCATTTT. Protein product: CASSLVGTLPDQPQHF.

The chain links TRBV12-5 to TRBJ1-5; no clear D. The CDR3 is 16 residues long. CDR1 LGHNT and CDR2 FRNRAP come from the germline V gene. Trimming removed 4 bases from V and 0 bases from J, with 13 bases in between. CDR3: CASGSPAGRSNQPQHF. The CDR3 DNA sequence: TGTGCTAGTGGTTCCCCGGCAGGTCGTAGCAATCAGCCCCAGCATTTT.

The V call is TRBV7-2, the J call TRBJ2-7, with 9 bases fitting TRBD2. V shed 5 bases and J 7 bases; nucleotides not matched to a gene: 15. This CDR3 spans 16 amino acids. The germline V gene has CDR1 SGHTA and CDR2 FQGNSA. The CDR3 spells CASSPWGVAGAVEQYF. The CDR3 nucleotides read TGTGCCAGCAGCCCTTGGGGGGTAGCGGGAGCCGTGGAGCAGTACTTC.

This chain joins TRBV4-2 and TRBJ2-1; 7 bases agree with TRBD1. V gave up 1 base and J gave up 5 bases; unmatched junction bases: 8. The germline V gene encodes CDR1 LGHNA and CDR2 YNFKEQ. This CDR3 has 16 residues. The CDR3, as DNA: TGTGCCAGCAGCCAAGTCCGCGACAGGGTAAACAATGAGCAGTTCTTC. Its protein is CASSQVRDRVNNEQFF.

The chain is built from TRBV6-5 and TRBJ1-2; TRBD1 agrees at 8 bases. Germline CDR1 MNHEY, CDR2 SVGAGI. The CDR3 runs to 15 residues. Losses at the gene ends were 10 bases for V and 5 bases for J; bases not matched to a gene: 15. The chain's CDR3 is CATTLEGTGDYGYTF. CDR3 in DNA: TGTGCCACTACACTCGAAGGGACAGGAGATTATGGCTACACCTTC.

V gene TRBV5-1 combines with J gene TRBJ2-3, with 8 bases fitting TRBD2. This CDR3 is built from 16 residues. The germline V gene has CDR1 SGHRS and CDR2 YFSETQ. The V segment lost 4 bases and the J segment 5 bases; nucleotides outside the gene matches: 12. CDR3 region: CASSPTGGLHRDTQYF. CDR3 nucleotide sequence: TGCGCCAGCAGCCCAACGGGGGGGCTACATAGAGATACGCAGTATTTT.

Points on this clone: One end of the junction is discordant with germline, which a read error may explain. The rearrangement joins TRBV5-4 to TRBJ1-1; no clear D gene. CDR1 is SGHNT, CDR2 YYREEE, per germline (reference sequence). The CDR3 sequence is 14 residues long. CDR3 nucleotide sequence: TGTGCCAGCAGCTCCTTAGACACGAACACTAAAGCTTTCTTT. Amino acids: CASSSLDTNTKAFF.

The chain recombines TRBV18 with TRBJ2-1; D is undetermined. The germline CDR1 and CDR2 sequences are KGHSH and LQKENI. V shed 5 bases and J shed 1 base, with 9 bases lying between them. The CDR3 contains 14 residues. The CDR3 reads CASSVDSSYNEQFF. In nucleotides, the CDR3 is TGTGCCAGCTCAGTAGATTCGTCCTACAATGAGCAGTTCTTC.

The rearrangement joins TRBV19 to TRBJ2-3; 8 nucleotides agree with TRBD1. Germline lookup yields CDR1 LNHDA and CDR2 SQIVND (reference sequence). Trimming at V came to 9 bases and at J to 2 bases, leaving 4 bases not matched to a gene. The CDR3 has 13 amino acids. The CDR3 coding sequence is TGTGCCAGCATGACAGGGGACACAGATACGCAGTATTTT. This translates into CASMTGDTDTQYF.

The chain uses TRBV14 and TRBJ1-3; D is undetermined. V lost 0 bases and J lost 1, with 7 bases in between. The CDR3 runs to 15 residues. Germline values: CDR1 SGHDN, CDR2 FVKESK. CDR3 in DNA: TGTGCCAGCAGCCAAGACATGCATTCTGGAAACACCATATATTTT. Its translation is CASSQDMHSGNTIYF.

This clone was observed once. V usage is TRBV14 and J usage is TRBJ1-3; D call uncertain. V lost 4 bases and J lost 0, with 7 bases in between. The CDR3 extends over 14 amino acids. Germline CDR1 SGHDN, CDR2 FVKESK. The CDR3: CASSPNTSGNTIYF. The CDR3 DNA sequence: TGTGCCAGCAGCCCCAATACCTCTGGAAACACCATATATTTT. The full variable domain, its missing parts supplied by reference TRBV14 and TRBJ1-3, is EAGVTQFPSHSVIEKGQTVTLRCDPISGHDNLYWYRRVMGKEIKFLLHFVKESKQDESGMPNNRFLAERTGGTYSTLKVQPAELEDSGVYFCASSPNTSGNTIYFGEGSWLTVV.

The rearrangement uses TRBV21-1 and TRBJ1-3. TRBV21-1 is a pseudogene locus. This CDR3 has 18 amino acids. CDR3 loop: CASSNQVGQRDSGNTIYF. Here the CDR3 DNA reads TGTGCCAGCAGCAACCAGGTTGGTCAAAGGGACTCTGGAAACACCATATATTTT.

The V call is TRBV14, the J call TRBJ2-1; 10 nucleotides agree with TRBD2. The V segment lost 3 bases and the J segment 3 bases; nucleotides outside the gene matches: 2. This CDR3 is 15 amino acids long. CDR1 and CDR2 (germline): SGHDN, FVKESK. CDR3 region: CASSQGTSVYNEQFF. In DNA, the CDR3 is TGTGCCAGCAGCCAGGGGACTAGCGTCTACAATGAGCAGTTCTTC.

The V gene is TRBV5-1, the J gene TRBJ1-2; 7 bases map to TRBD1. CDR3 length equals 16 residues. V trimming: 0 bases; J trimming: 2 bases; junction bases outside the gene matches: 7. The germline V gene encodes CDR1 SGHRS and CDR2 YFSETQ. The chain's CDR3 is CASSLATGSVNYGYTF. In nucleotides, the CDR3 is TGCGCCAGCAGCTTGGCGACAGGGTCCGTCAACTATGGCTACACCTTC.

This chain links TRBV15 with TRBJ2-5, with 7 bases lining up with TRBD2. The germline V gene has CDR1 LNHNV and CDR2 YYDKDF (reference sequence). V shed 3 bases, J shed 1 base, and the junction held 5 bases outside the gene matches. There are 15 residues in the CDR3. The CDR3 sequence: CATSRGGTTQETQYF. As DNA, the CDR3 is TGTGCCACCAGCAGGGGGGGGACTACCCAAGAGACCCAGTACTTC.

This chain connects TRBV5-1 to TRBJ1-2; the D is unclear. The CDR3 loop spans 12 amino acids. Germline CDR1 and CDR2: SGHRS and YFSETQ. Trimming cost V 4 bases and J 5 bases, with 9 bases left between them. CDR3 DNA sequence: TGCGCCAGCAGCGCGGGGTATTATGGCTACACCTTC. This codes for CASSAGYYGYTF.